This entry features one T cell receptor (beta chain) sequence. The antigen is undetermined. The source of the sample is a study of cytomegalovirus exposure and HLA in healthy donors. Across the study: Unique TCR beta sequences numbering about 100 million came from around 180 million T cells in an earlier analysis. The study's early data release held about 85 million unique TCRs from HLA-typed donors.

This CDR3 is 15 amino acids long. Germline V gene lookup returns CDR1 MGHDK and CDR2 SYGVNS. The V segment lost 3 bases and the J segment 3 bases; nucleotides outside the gene matches: 7. Primers for the PCR totalled 60 Vbeta and 13 Jbeta. Clones were read by immunoSEQ multiplex PCR, and TCRdb kept only the in-frame ones, dropping some. Counted here are 110,000 to 150,000 clones, 76% occurring once; the ten biggest clones make up around 2%. Study observations and caveats: By HLA locus, TCR association rates varied in a later analysis, with DRB1 showing the most and HLA-C the fewest. As immune exposure information, only CMV serostatus was available.

The sample was PBMCs. The clonotype originates from a woman aged 35 to 49 in good health and CMV-seronegative. The rearrangement joins TRBV25-1 to TRBJ1-2, with 7 nucleotides matching TRBD1. The CDR3 here is CASSEPGQRDYGYTF. The CDR3 region has the DNA TGTGCCAGCAGTGAGCCGGGACAGAGAGACTATGGCTACACCTTC.